A selection of T cell receptor beta chains follows, all from one sample in a study of blood T cells in healthy people across ages. TCRdb analysed the 5' RACE reads with MiXCR anew, one entry per CDR3 protein. The sample yields about 580,000 distinct CDR3 sequences, less than 60% seen once. The material sequenced was blood. The receptors originated from a man older than 75 in good health. The CDR3 runs from the conserved cysteine through the conserved F or W. D genes are given only for firm matches. Expanded clones are given a class, and other clones once, few, many or no size at all.

d_call: -; v_call: TRBV20-1; clone_size: -; j_call: TRBJ2-5; cdr3_nt: TGCAGTGCTAGTCTCGGGGGCTACACCGCCTACAATGAGCAGTACTTC; cdr3_aa: CSASLGGYTAYNEQYF
d_call: TRBD1; v_call: TRBV6-6; clone_size: once; j_call: TRBJ2-7; cdr3_nt: TGTGCCAGCGCCCCGGGACAGCAATACGAGCAGTACTTC; cdr3_aa: CASAPGQQYEQYF
d_call: -; v_call: TRBV29-1; clone_size: few; j_call: TRBJ2-7; cdr3_nt: TGCAGCGCCGGAGGGCTCAGGGGGGGGGAGCAGTACTTC; cdr3_aa: CSAGGLRGGEQYF
d_call: TRBD2; v_call: TRBV3-1; clone_size: -; j_call: TRBJ2-1; cdr3_nt: TGTGCCAGCAGCCTTACCGGGACTAGCGGGATCCAGGGAACCAATGAGCGGTTCTTC; cdr3_aa: CASSLTGTSGIQGTNERFF
d_call: -; v_call: TRBV7-2; clone_size: few; j_call: TRBJ1-5; cdr3_nt: TGTGCCAGCAGCCGCGGGTCAGGTCGGGGCAAGCCCCAGCATTTT; cdr3_aa: CASSRGSGRGKPQHF
d_call: TRBD2; v_call: TRBV7-9; clone_size: -; j_call: TRBJ2-5; cdr3_nt: TGTGCCAGCAGCTTGGGTTTGACTAGCATGGAGACCCAGTACTTC; cdr3_aa: CASSLGLTSMETQYF
d_call: TRBD2; v_call: TRBV28; clone_size: few; j_call: TRBJ2-1; cdr3_nt: TGTGCCAGCAGTTTAGAACTAGCGGGAAACAATGAGCAGTTCTTC; cdr3_aa: CASSLELAGNNEQFF
d_call: TRBD1; v_call: TRBV5-1; clone_size: -; j_call: TRBJ2-2; cdr3_nt: TGCGCCAGCAGCTTGGGGACAGGGACGGCCACCGGGGAGCTGTTTTTT; cdr3_aa: CASSLGTGTATGELFF
d_call: -; v_call: TRBV7-9; clone_size: -; j_call: TRBJ2-7; cdr3_nt: TGTGCCAGCAGCTTAGAGTCCAGCTCCTACGAGCAGTACTTC; cdr3_aa: CASSLESSSYEQYF
d_call: -; v_call: TRBV7-2; clone_size: -; j_call: TRBJ2-7; cdr3_nt: TGTGCCAGCAGCTTGGGCCCCCCCCACTACTCATACGAGCAGTACTTC; cdr3_aa: CASSLGPPHYSYEQYF
d_call: -; v_call: TRBV6-5; clone_size: many; j_call: TRBJ1-1; cdr3_nt: TGTGCCAGCAGTTTGTTTGAAAACACTGAAGCTTTCTTT; cdr3_aa: CASSLFENTEAFF
d_call: -; v_call: TRBV7-2; clone_size: few; j_call: TRBJ1-2; cdr3_nt: TGTGCCAGCAGCCCTCAGGGGATTGGAGGCTACACCTTC; cdr3_aa: CASSPQGIGGYTF
d_call: -; v_call: TRBV6-5; clone_size: many; j_call: TRBJ2-3; cdr3_nt: TGTGCCAGCAGGCCTTCGGGGGCTGGCACAGATACGCAGTATTTT; cdr3_aa: CASRPSGAGTDTQYF
d_call: TRBD2; v_call: TRBV6-1; clone_size: -; j_call: TRBJ2-1; cdr3_nt: TGTGCCAGCAGTGAATCGGCTAGCGGGAGTCGGGAGCAGTTCTTC; cdr3_aa: CASSESASGSREQFF
d_call: TRBD2; v_call: TRBV12-3/TRBV12-4; clone_size: -; j_call: TRBJ2-3; cdr3_nt: TGTGCCAGCAGTTTTTCCCGACTAGCGGGGGGCCCAGATACGCAGTATTTT; cdr3_aa: CASSFSRLAGGPDTQYF
d_call: -; v_call: TRBV9; clone_size: -; j_call: TRBJ2-5; cdr3_nt: TGTGCCAGCAGCCCTTCCGAGGACGGCCCTCGAGGGACCCAGTACTTC; cdr3_aa: CASSPSEDGPRGTQYF
d_call: -; v_call: TRBV28; clone_size: -; j_call: TRBJ2-7; cdr3_nt: TGTGCCAGCAGCCCAACAGGGCCTTCATCCTACGAGCAGTACTTC; cdr3_aa: CASSPTGPSSYEQYF
d_call: -; v_call: TRBV7-2; clone_size: few; j_call: TRBJ2-5; cdr3_nt: TGTGCCAGCAGCTTAGTGGGCATAGCGGAGACCCAGTACTTC; cdr3_aa: CASSLVGIAETQYF
d_call: -; v_call: TRBV7-6; clone_size: -; j_call: TRBJ2-1; cdr3_nt: TGTGCCAGCAGCGAAGGACAGACAGCAAACAATGAGCAGTTCTTC; cdr3_aa: CASSEGQTANNEQFF
d_call: TRBD1; v_call: TRBV6-5; clone_size: few; j_call: TRBJ1-5; cdr3_nt: TGTGCCAGCAGTCTGGGACAGGGGGCCCATCAGCCCCAGCATTTT; cdr3_aa: CASSLGQGAHQPQHF
d_call: -; v_call: TRBV6-2/TRBV6-3; clone_size: -; j_call: TRBJ1-2; cdr3_nt: TGTGCCAGCAGTATGAGCCGCCCCGAGGGTGGCTACACCTTC; cdr3_aa: CASSMSRPEGGYTF
d_call: -; v_call: TRBV6-5; clone_size: -; j_call: TRBJ2-3; cdr3_nt: TGTGCCTGCAGCTACATGGGGGGCAACACAGATACGCAGTATTTT; cdr3_aa: CACSYMGGNTDTQYF
d_call: -; v_call: TRBV6-6; clone_size: many; j_call: TRBJ2-2; cdr3_nt: TGTGCCAGCAGCCAATTGGGTACCGACACCGGGGAGCTGTTTTTT; cdr3_aa: CASSQLGTDTGELFF
d_call: -; v_call: TRBV6-1; clone_size: many; j_call: TRBJ2-7; cdr3_nt: TGTGCCAGCAGTCCCCGGGGTCGCGGGCAGAGCTCCTACGAGCAGTACTTC; cdr3_aa: CASSPRGRGQSSYEQYF
d_call: TRBD1; v_call: TRBV6-4; clone_size: -; j_call: TRBJ2-3; cdr3_nt: TGTGCCAGCAGCCGCGGACAGGGAGACACAGATACGCAGTATTTT; cdr3_aa: CASSRGQGDTDTQYF
d_call: -; v_call: TRBV5-5; clone_size: -; j_call: TRBJ1-2; cdr3_nt: TGTGCCAGCAGCTGGGGGGGTAACTATGGCTACACCTTC; cdr3_aa: CASSWGGNYGYTF
d_call: -; v_call: TRBV5-1; clone_size: -; j_call: TRBJ2-5; cdr3_nt: TGCGCCAGCAGTTATCGCGGTGTAAATTTCAATGAGCAGTACTTC; cdr3_aa: CASSYRGVNFNEQYF
d_call: -; v_call: TRBV6-5; clone_size: many; j_call: TRBJ2-4; cdr3_nt: TGTGCCAGCAGTACCGGGACTTCTCTAGCCAAAAACATTCAGTACTTC; cdr3_aa: CASSTGTSLAKNIQYF
d_call: TRBD1; v_call: TRBV20-1; clone_size: -; j_call: TRBJ1-2; cdr3_nt: TGCAGTGCGCGGAGGACAGGGAGGGATGGCTACACCTTC; cdr3_aa: CSARRTGRDGYTF
d_call: -; v_call: TRBV5-1; clone_size: -; j_call: TRBJ2-1; cdr3_nt: TGCGCCAGCAGGTATGAGGACTCCTACAATGAGCAGTTCTTC; cdr3_aa: CASRYEDSYNEQFF
d_call: TRBD1; v_call: TRBV12-3/TRBV12-4; clone_size: few; j_call: TRBJ1-2; cdr3_nt: TGTGCCAGCAGGGACAGGGTAAATCTGAATGGCTACACCTTC; cdr3_aa: CASRDRVNLNGYTF
d_call: -; v_call: TRBV6-5; clone_size: many; j_call: TRBJ2-6; cdr3_nt: TGTGCCAGCAGGGCCTCTGGGGCCAACGTCCTGACTTTC; cdr3_aa: CASRASGANVLTF
d_call: TRBD1; v_call: TRBV12-3/TRBV12-4; clone_size: -; j_call: TRBJ1-2; cdr3_nt: TGTGCCAGCACCACGGGACAGTTAAACTATGGCTACACCTTC; cdr3_aa: CASTTGQLNYGYTF
d_call: -; v_call: TRBV27; clone_size: few; j_call: TRBJ2-7; cdr3_nt: TGTGCCAGCAGCGACAACCCCGTTTACTACGAGCAGTACTTC; cdr3_aa: CASSDNPVYYEQYF
d_call: TRBD2; v_call: TRBV20-1; clone_size: -; j_call: TRBJ2-1; cdr3_nt: TGCAGTGCTTGGCGGGAGGGCCGCAATGAGCAGTTCTTC; cdr3_aa: CSAWREGRNEQFF
d_call: -; v_call: TRBV20-1; clone_size: -; j_call: TRBJ2-1; cdr3_nt: TGCAGTGATAAGCGGCAGGCGGCTGAGCAGTTCTTC; cdr3_aa: CSDKRQAAEQFF
d_call: TRBD2; v_call: TRBV7-3; clone_size: -; j_call: TRBJ2-1; cdr3_nt: TGTGCCAGCAGCTTAAGTCTCGGGGCGGGGGGGAATGAGCAGTTCTTC; cdr3_aa: CASSLSLGAGGNEQFF
d_call: TRBD2; v_call: TRBV7-2; clone_size: -; j_call: TRBJ2-5; cdr3_nt: TGTGCCAGCAGATCTCCGCGGGGGGCTGGGGAGACCCAGTACTTC; cdr3_aa: CASRSPRGAGETQYF
d_call: TRBD1; v_call: TRBV20-1; clone_size: -; j_call: TRBJ1-2; cdr3_nt: TGCAGTGCTAGACTCGGGACAGGGAGAGGCTACACCTTC; cdr3_aa: CSARLGTGRGYTF
d_call: TRBD2; v_call: TRBV19; clone_size: -; j_call: TRBJ2-2; cdr3_nt: TGTGCCAGTAGGCGCGGGGGAGTTGAGACCGGGGAGCTGTTTTTT; cdr3_aa: CASRRGGVETGELFF
d_call: -; v_call: TRBV20-1; clone_size: -; j_call: TRBJ2-6; cdr3_nt: TGCAGTGCTAGTCTGGGGAGGTCTGGGGCCAACGTCCTGACTTTC; cdr3_aa: CSASLGRSGANVLTF
d_call: -; v_call: TRBV6-2/TRBV6-3; clone_size: -; j_call: TRBJ2-3; cdr3_nt: TGTGCCAGCACAAACGAGGCCACAGATACGCAGTATTTT; cdr3_aa: CASTNEATDTQYF
d_call: -; v_call: TRBV20-1; clone_size: -; j_call: TRBJ2-1; cdr3_nt: TGCAGTGCTAACGGCTCTCCAGGGCGAGATGAGCAGTTCTTC; cdr3_aa: CSANGSPGRDEQFF
d_call: TRBD2; v_call: TRBV6-5; clone_size: many; j_call: TRBJ2-7; cdr3_nt: TGTGCCAGCAGTCCCCGGACTAGCGGGAGCCTCTACGAGCAGTACTTC; cdr3_aa: CASSPRTSGSLYEQYF
d_call: -; v_call: TRBV10-3; clone_size: few; j_call: TRBJ2-5; cdr3_nt: TGTGCCATCAGTGAGTCGAGCCGGGAAGAGACCCAGTACTTC; cdr3_aa: CAISESSREETQYF
d_call: TRBD1; v_call: TRBV3-1; clone_size: -; j_call: TRBJ1-2; cdr3_nt: TGTGCCAGCAGCCGGCAAACAGGGGATGGCTACACCTTC; cdr3_aa: CASSRQTGDGYTF
d_call: TRBD2; v_call: TRBV28; clone_size: -; j_call: TRBJ2-7; cdr3_nt: TGTGCCAGCAGTTTGACTAGCGGAACCTACAATGAGCAGTACTTC; cdr3_aa: CASSLTSGTYNEQYF
d_call: TRBD1; v_call: TRBV12-3/TRBV12-4; clone_size: few; j_call: TRBJ1-2; cdr3_nt: TGTGCCAGCAGTTATGGGGGGACAGGGGGCTGGTATGGCTACACCTTC; cdr3_aa: CASSYGGTGGWYGYTF
d_call: -; v_call: TRBV29-1; clone_size: -; j_call: TRBJ1-1; cdr3_nt: TGCAGCGTCCCGGACGGGCGGATGGGCACTGAAGCTTTCTTT; cdr3_aa: CSVPDGRMGTEAFF
d_call: TRBD2; v_call: TRBV9; clone_size: -; j_call: TRBJ2-1; cdr3_nt: TGTGCCAGCGGGGGGGGCAATGAGCAGTTCTTC; cdr3_aa: CASGGGNEQFF
d_call: TRBD2; v_call: TRBV2; clone_size: -; j_call: TRBJ2-6; cdr3_nt: TGTGCCAGCAGGAAAGAAGCGGGGCTCTCTGGGGCCAACGTCCTGACTTTC; cdr3_aa: CASRKEAGLSGANVLTF
d_call: -; v_call: TRBV7-2; clone_size: few; j_call: TRBJ2-7; cdr3_nt: TGTGCCAGCAGCTTAGACAGGCTTGGAGAGCAGTACTTC; cdr3_aa: CASSLDRLGEQYF
d_call: -; v_call: TRBV23-1; clone_size: -; j_call: TRBJ2-3; cdr3_nt: TGCGCCAGCAGTCAAGAGTCAAGGGCGCAGTATTTT; cdr3_aa: CASSQESRAQYF
d_call: -; v_call: TRBV9; clone_size: -; j_call: TRBJ2-3; cdr3_nt: TGTGCCAGCACCCCTATAGCTTCCCATCCCACAGATACACAGTATTTT; cdr3_aa: CASTPIASHPTDTQYF